The 2 T cell receptor beta chains reported below all come from one sample, sequenced in a study of CD8+CD57+ T cells in acquired aplastic anemia. CDR3 and TCR beta VDJ profiling relied on genomic DNA as the template. Each CDR3 protein is one row after TCRdb ran MiXCR on the reads. The sample lists about 170,000 distinct CDR3 sequences, about 60% occurring once. The sample consisted of sorted CD4+, CD8+, or CD8+CD57+ T cells (not recorded which) from PBMCs. The receptor set was obtained from a human donor in good health.

This clonotype has just a few counts. The V call is TRBV7-3, the J call TRBJ1-2; possible D gene TRBD1, 5 bases. V lost 5 bases and J 8 bases, leaving 15 bases between the germline ends. The CDR3 has 13 amino acids. Germline loops: CDR1 SGHTA, CDR2 FQGTGA. CDR3 loop: CASSSQGSEGYTF. The CDR3 nucleotides read TGTGCCAGCAGCAGCCAGGGTTCTGAAGGCTACACCTTC.

This clonotype was picked up many times. V and J are TRBV7-8 and TRBJ1-1; tentative D call: TRBD1 (6 bases). Trimming left V 5 bases short and J 5 bases short, with 18 bases between. Looked up from germline, CDR1 is SGHVS and CDR2 is FQNEAQ. This CDR3 spans 15 amino acids. The CDR3 spells CASSRSQGLGTEAFF. CDR3 DNA sequence: TGTGCCAGCAGCCGTTCTCAGGGGTTAGGGACTGAAGCTTTCTTT. The full variable domain, completed using reference TRBV7-8 and TRBJ1-1, is GAGVSQSPRYKVAKRGQDVALRCDPISGHVSLFWYQQALGQGPEFLTYFQNEAQLDKSGLPSDRFFAERPEGSVSTLKIQRTQQEDSAVYLCASSRSQGLGTEAFFGQGTRLTVV.